The source of this T cell receptor (beta chain) is a study of neurological immune-mediated disorders. General study points: Repertoires from 18 of 34 multiple sclerosis patients grouped phylogenetically into a related-CDR3 cluster, suggesting a possible signature.

TCRdb reanalysed the 5' RACE reads using MiXCR and keeps one entry per CDR3 protein. The sample shows 20,000 to 25,000 distinct CDR3 sequences, roughly 17% of them seen only once. This clonotype has at least ten counts. Its target is unknown. Germline V gene data show CDR1 as MNHEY and CDR2 as SVGAGI. This CDR3 spans 12 amino acids. With 4 bases removed from V and 8 bases from J, the gap between germline ends came to 10 bases. This sequence joins TRBV6-5 and TRBJ2-3; unclear D gene. The TCR comes from a young woman with multiple sclerosis. Sequenced: CD8+ T cells from blood. In DNA form, the CDR3 reads TGTGCCAGCAGTTCCCCTGTCGGTACGCAGTATTTT. Its protein product is CASSSPVGTQYF.